One TCR beta chain is described in this entry. This study enrolled people aged about 18 to 95 from approximately 25 US geographic areas. All recovered Cohort 3 donors got two negative PCRs, got clearance, or saw symptom resolution. Clones were read by immunoSEQ multiplex PCR, and TCRdb kept only the in-frame ones, dropping some. The sample contains around 450,000 clones, 75% to 90% of which appear only once. This sample is drawn from a study of blood T cell repertoires in COVID-19. For the study at large: The origin of the acute and convalescent COVID-19 samples was the United States, Italy and Spain. Sources were T cells, B-cell-depleted T cells, or PBMCs; the material itself was cDNA or gDNA.

The sample taken for sequencing was PBMCs or T cells enriched from blood (not recorded which). The sequence derives from a woman between 18 and 29 years old who had recovered from COVID-19.

In nucleotides, the CDR3 is TGTGCCAGCAGTTCCCGACAGGGCGCCGAAGGGAATGGCTACACCTTC. As protein: CASSSRQGAEGNGYTF. This chain links TRBV6-6 with TRBJ1-2, with TRBD1 identical over 7 bases. Germline assignment: CDR1 MNHNY and CDR2 SVGAGI (reference sequence). V was pared by 4 bases and J by 6 bases, with 14 bases of the junction left unmatched. The CDR3 runs 16 residues.